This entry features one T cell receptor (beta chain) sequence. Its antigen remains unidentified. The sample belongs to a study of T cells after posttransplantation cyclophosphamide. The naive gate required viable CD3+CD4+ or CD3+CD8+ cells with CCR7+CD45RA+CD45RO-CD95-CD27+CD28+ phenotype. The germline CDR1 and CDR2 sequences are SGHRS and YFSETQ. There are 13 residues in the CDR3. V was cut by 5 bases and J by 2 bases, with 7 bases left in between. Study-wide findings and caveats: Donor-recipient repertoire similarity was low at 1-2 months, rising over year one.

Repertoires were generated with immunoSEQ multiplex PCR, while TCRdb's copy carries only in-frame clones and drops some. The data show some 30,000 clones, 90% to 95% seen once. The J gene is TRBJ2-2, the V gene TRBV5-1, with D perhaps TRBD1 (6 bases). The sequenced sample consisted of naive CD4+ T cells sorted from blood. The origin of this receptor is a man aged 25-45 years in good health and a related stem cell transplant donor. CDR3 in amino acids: CASRQGNTGELFF. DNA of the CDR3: TGCGCCAGCAGACAGGGTAACACCGGGGAGCTGTTTTTT.